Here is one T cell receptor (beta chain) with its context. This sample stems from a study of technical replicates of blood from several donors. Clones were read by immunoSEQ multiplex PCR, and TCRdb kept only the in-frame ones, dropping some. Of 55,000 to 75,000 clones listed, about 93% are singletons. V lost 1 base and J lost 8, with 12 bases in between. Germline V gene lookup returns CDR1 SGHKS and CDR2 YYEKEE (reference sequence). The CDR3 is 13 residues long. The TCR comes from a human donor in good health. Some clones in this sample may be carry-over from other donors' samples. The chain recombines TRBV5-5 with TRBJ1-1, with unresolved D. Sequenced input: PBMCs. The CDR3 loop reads CASSLRGIREAFF. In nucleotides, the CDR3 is TGTGCCAGCAGCTTGCGAGGCATACGGGAAGCTTTCTTT.